This T cell receptor (beta chain) emerged from a study of CD8 T cells in Susac syndrome. CD8+ and CD4+ T cells taken from blood had their TCR beta sequenced. CD8+ and CD4+ T cells were negatively isolated; TEMRA cells were FACS-enriched. The CDR3 totals 13 residues. V gave up 2 bases and J gave up 4 bases, with 8 bases separating them. CDR1 is SNHLY, CDR2 FYNNEI, per germline. cDNA came from 0.5 to 1 ug RNA primed by random hexamers. By means of immunoSEQ multiplex PCR, TCR beta CDR3 spanning 54 Vbeta and 13 Jbeta underwent amplification. TCRdb independently ran MiXCR on the immunoSEQ multiplex PCR reads; one entry per CDR3 protein. The table shows 150,000 to 200,000 distinct CDR3 sequences, with around 94% occurring only once.

The TCR was taken from a human donor in good health. The chain recombines TRBV2 with TRBJ1-2, with D uncertain. Sequencing input: CD4+ T cells from PBMCs. This CDR3 reads CASSETFPYGYTF. The CDR3 DNA is TGTGCCAGCAGTGAAACGTTTCCCTATGGCTACACCTTC. Variable domain in full (rest from reference TRBV2 and TRBJ1-2): EPEVTQTPSHQVTQMGQEVILRCVPISNHLYFYWYRQILGQKVEFLVSFYNNEISEKSEIFDDQFSVERPDGSNFTLKIRSTKLEDSAMYFCASSETFPYGYTFGSGTRLTVV.